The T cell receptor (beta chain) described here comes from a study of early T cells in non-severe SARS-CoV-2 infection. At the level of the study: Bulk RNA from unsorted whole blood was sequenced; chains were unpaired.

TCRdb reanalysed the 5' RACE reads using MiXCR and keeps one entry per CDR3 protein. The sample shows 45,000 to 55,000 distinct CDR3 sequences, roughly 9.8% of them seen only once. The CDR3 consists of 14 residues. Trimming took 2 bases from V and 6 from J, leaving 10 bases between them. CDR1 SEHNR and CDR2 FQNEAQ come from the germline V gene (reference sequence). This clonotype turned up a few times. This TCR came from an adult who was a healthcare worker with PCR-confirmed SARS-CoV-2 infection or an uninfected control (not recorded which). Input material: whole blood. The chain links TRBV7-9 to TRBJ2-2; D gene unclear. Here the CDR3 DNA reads TGTGCCAGCAGCTTAATTCCTTCCCCCGGGGAGCTGTTTTTT. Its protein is CASSLIPSPGELFF.